Listed below are T cell receptor beta chains from one sample, sequenced in a study of T-cell reconstitution after alpha-beta-depleted transplantation in children. TCRdb fed the PCR reads into MiXCR, producing one record per CDR3 protein. Among fewer than 350,000 distinct CDR3 sequences, 10% were seen once, and the ten largest hold 7.5%. Material: PBMCs, obtained before TCRalphabeta/CD19-depleted stem cell transplant. These TCRs come from a boy in the first two years of life with acute myeloid leukemia, due to receive a stem cell transplant. Each CDR3 is given with its conserved first and last residue. Fields, in order: CDR3 length, clone size, V gene, CDR3 protein. A row's size may be missing; if present it is once, few, many or a size class.

16,few,TRBV7-2,CASSLVPSGLGNEQFF
13,many,TRBV12-3/TRBV12-4,CASSFDRWETQYF
15,many,TRBV6-5,CASSYSGTASYEQYF
12,many,TRBV18,CASSPTAQPQHF
14,many,TRBV18,CASSFRVGDQPQHF
12,many,TRBV29-1,CSGYGQWETQYF
17,many,TRBV5-5,CASTSGPLAGGPGTQYF
17,few,TRBV5-5,CASSLAAGGGPSYEQYF
11,many,TRBV29-1,CSVPTTDTQYF
11,many,TRBV29-1,CSVRQMYGYTF
15,many,TRBV5-1,CASSPVYAMNTEAFF
13,many,TRBV18,CASSPSSTDTQYF
14,.,TRBV6-2/TRBV6-3,CSSSYRLERNEQFF
13,many,TRBV6-6,CASSYKGLRGYTF
16,many,TRBV20-1,CSARDKWEVSTDTQYF
16,many,TRBV4-2,CASSQDAGAPNTEAFF
13,.,TRBV7-9,CASSFDRNYEQYF
14,many,TRBV19,CASSIDAGSYEQYF
14,many,TRBV29-1,CSVVGLAGVNEQFF
12,.,TRBV29-1,CSVDQTNTEAFF
15,few,TRBV2,CASSSRRETYNEQFF
14,.,TRBV16,CASSQFPSLNGYTF
17,many,TRBV6-5,CASSYWTGGSYNSPLHF
14,many,TRBV7-9,CASSSQGFNQPQHF
12,many,TRBV29-1,CSVGRGNYGYTF
14,many,TRBV7-9,CASSSTGTGYEQYF
13,.,TRBV6-5,CASSYRGTNEQFF
16,many,TRBV4-1,CASSQNLGQGAYEQYF
15,.,TRBV12-3/TRBV12-4,CASSLAGGGFYEHYF
12,many,TRBV10-3,CAIGDSQETQYF
16,few,TRBV7-9,CASSLDLAGGADTQYF
14,.,TRBV12-3/TRBV12-4,CASSLRGAKNIQYF
14,many,TRBV20-1,CSASRDRGLNTIYF
19,many,TRBV7-3,CASSLKLAGEPTSTDTQYF
19,many,TRBV24-1,CATSDPRDKIQKPTDTQYF
18,many,TRBV7-3,CASSLLGNLAGANNEQFF
13,many,TRBV20-1,CSARLASTDTQYF
12,many,TRBV5-5,CASSLAGQEQYF
15,.,TRBV7-2,CASSFQGRFNYGYTF
14,many,TRBV12-3/TRBV12-4,CASSRGQGAREQYF
13,once,TRBV19,CASSFTRPNIQYF
17,many,TRBV18,CASSRPGTSGITDTQYF
15,many,TRBV12-3/TRBV12-4,CASSLVVAGNNEQFF
15,many,TRBV5-1,CASSLGDRNTGELFF
14,.,TRBV12-3/TRBV12-4,CASSPQGRNEKLFF
15,many,TRBV3-1,CASSQDSLSYNEQFF
16,many,TRBV11-2,CASSLNPLGGQETQYF
14,.,TRBV12-3/TRBV12-4,CASSLGTGVYGYTF
15,few,TRBV5-4,CASSTRTSQGDTQYF
12,few,TRBV5-1,CASSLGFGELFF
15,many,TRBV15,CATSPRTSGGYEQYF
13,.,TRBV7-8,CASSLPGATEAFF
16,many,TRBV12-3/TRBV12-4,CASSSSIGPLGEKLFF